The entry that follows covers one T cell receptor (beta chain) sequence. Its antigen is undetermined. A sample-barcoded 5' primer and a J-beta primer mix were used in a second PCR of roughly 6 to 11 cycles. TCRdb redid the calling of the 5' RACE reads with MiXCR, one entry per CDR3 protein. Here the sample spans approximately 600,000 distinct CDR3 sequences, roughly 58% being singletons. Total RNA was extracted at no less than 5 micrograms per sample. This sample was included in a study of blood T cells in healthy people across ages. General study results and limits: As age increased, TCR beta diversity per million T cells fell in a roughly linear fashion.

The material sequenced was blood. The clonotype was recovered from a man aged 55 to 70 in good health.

The CDR3 nucleotides read TGTGCCAGCAGCCCCCAGGGGGAGCGAAGTACAGATACGCAGTATTTT. Protein sequence: CASSPQGERSTDTQYF. The chain employs TRBV7-8 and TRBJ2-3, with 7 bases aligning to TRBD1. The CDR3 covers 16 residues. CDR1 is SGHVS and CDR2 is FQNEAQ in the germline V gene. With 5 bases clipped from V and 3 bases from J, the junction kept 11 bases outside the gene matches.